This T cell receptor beta chain was recovered during a study of PD-1 blockade in mismatch repair-deficient tumors. Assay used: immunoSEQ multiplex PCR; TCRdb lists only in-frame clones, some missing. This table has about 34,000 clones, less than 90% appearing once. Germline V gives CDR1 SGHDT, CDR2 YYEEEE. Trimming removed 4 bases from V and 3 bases from J; junction bases left unmatched: 11. CDR3 length: 19 residues. Sample: PBMCs, taken approximately 6 weeks after starting pembrolizumab. The origin of this receptor is an adult with mismatch repair-deficient cancer. The chain employs TRBV5-6 and TRBJ2-6, with TRBD1 matching over 12 bases. CDR3 sequence: CASSPFPGTGGGGANVLTF. CDR3 coding DNA: TGTGCCAGCAGCCCGTTTCCCGGGACAGGGGGCGGTGGGGCCAACGTCCTGACTTTC. The full variable domain, in which reference TRBV5-6 and TRBJ2-6 provide the parts outside the CDR3, is DAGVTQSPTHLIKTRGQQVTLRCSPKSGHDTVSWYQQALGQGPQFIFQYYEEEERQRGNFPDRFSGHQFPNYSSELNVNALLLGDSALYLCASSPFPGTGGGGANVLTFGAGSRLTVL.